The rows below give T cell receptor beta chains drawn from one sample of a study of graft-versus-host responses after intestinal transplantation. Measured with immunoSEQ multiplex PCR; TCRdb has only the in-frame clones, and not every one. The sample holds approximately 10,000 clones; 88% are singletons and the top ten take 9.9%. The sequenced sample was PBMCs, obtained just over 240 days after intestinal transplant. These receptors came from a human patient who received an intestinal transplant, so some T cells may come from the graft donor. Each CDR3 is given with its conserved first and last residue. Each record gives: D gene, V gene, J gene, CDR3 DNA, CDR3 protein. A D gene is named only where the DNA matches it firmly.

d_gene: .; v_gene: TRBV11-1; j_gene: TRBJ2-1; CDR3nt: TGTGCCAGCAGCTCATACGGGACATACAATGAGCAGTTCTTC; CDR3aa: CASSSYGTYNEQFF
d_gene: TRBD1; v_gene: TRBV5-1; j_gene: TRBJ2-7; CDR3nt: TGCGCCAGCAGCTTGGGTGGGACAGGCCTCTACGAGCAGTACTTC; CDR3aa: CASSLGGTGLYEQYF
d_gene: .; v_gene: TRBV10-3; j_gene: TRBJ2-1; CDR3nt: TGTGCCATCGGTGGCGAGAACAATGAGCAGTTCTTC; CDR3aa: CAIGGENNEQFF
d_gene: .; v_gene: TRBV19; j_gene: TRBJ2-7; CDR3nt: TGTGCCAGTAGTTGGGCCGGCTACGAGCAGTACTTC; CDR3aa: CASSWAGYEQYF
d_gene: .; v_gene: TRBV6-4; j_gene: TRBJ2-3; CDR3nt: TGTGCCAGCAGTGACTCAGAGGGAGGCACAGATACGCAGTATTTT; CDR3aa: CASSDSEGGTDTQYF
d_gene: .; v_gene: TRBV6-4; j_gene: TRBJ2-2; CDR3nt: TGTGCCAGCAGTGAAGGCAGGGACACCGGGGAGCTGTTTTTT; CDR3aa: CASSEGRDTGELFF
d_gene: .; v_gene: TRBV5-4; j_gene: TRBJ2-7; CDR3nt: TGTGCCAGCAGCTTGGAAATGACGGGGGAAGGCTACGAGCAGTACTTC; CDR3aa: CASSLEMTGEGYEQYF
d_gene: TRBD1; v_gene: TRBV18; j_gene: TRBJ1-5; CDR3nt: TGTGCCAGCTCACGAAGACAGGGATTTGATCAGCCCCAGCATTTT; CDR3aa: CASSRRQGFDQPQHF
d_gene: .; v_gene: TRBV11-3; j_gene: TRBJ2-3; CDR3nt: TGTGCCAGCTCCCTGGGGGCTAGCACAGATACGCAGTATTTT; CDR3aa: CASSLGASTDTQYF
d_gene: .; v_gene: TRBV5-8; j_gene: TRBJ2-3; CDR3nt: TGTGCCAGCAGCGGGGAACGCCTTAGCACAGATACGCAGTATTTT; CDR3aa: CASSGERLSTDTQYF
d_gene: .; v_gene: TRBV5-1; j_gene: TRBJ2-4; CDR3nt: TGCGCCAGCAGCGTGGGACTAGCCAAAAACATTCAGTACTTC; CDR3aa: CASSVGLAKNIQYF
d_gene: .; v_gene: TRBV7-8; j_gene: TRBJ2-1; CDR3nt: TGTGCCAGCAGCTTATTGGGTGGGGGGAATGAGCAGTTCTTC; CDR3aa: CASSLLGGGNEQFF
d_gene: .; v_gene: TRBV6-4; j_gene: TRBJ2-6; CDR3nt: TGTGCCAGCAGTGAACGGGGTACTGGGGCCAACGTCCTGACTTTC; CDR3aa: CASSERGTGANVLTF
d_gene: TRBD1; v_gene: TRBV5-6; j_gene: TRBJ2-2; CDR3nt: TGTGCCAGCAGCTTTCGGACAGGAGACACCGGGGAGCTGTTTTTT; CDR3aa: CASSFRTGDTGELFF
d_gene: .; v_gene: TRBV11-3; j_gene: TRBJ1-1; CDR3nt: TGTGCCAGCAGCTTAGCGGGACCTGAAGCTTTCTTT; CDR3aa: CASSLAGPEAFF
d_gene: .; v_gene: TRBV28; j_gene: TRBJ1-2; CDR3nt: TGTGCCAGCAGGGGAGACACCATTTGGTATGGCTACACCTTC; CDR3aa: CASRGDTIWYGYTF
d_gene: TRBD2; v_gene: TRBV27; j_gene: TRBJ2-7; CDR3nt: TGTGCCACGAGCGGGGGGTACGAGCAGTACTTC; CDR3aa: CATSGGYEQYF
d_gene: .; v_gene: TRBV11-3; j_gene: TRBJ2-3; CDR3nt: TGTGCCAGCAGCTTACCCTGGGATACGCAGTATTTT; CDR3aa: CASSLPWDTQYF
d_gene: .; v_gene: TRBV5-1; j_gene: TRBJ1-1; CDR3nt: TGCGCCAGCAGCTCTGGCGGCCTTCGGAACACTGAAGCTTTCTTT; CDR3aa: CASSSGGLRNTEAFF
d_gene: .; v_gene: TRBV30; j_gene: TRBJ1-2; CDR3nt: TGTGCCTGGAGTTTTAGGACAGCTAACTATGGCTACACCTTC; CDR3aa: CAWSFRTANYGYTF
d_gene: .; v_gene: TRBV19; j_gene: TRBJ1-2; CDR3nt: TGTGCCAGTAGTATCCTCTCCGGGGGTGGTAATGGCTACACCTTC; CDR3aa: CASSILSGGGNGYTF
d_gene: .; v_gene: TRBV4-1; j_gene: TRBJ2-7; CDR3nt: TGCGCCAGCAGCCACGCAGACTTAAGCTCCTACGAGCAGTACTTC; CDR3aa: CASSHADLSSYEQYF